These 30 T cell receptor beta chains originate from one sample sequenced in a study of CD8 T cells in ankylosing spondylitis. Using its own MiXCR run on the 5' RACE reads, TCRdb lists one record per CDR3 protein. This sample has about 360,000 distinct CDR3 sequences, with roughly 14% found just once. Source material: blood, either unsorted or a sorted T cell fraction (not recorded which). All receptors come from a male donor with ankylosing spondylitis or in good health (not recorded which).

The V gene is TRBV7-2, the J gene TRBJ2-1, with 8 positions matching TRBD2. The CDR3 is 17 amino acids. Per germline, CDR1 SGHTA and CDR2 FQGNSA. J gave up 7 bases and V 0 bases, and 11 bases lay outside the gene matches. The CDR3 region is CASSLAPMAGGGNEQFF. The CDR3 nucleotides are TGTGCCAGCAGCTTAGCGCCAATGGCGGGGGGTGGAAATGAGCAGTTCTTC.

Written as DNA, the CDR3 is TGTGCCAGCAGTTTTCCCCCCGGGACTAGCGGGAGTTTGGGGCAGTACTTC. Translating gives CASSFPPGTSGSLGQYF. The chain carries TRBV2 and TRBJ2-7; 14 bases are a match to TRBD2. This CDR3 has 17 amino acids. Germline V gene lookup returns CDR1 SNHLY and CDR2 FYNNEI. Germline trimming cut 5 bases from V and 9 bases from J; bases unmatched to any gene: 15.

This clonotype was recorded a few times. The V call is TRBV10-3, the J call TRBJ2-7; 11 bases match TRBD1. The V and J ends lost 6 bases and 4 bases, in that order; junction bases with no gene match: 5. Germline V gene data show CDR1 as ENHRY and CDR2 as SYGVKD. This CDR3 spans 14 amino acids. The CDR3: CAIRKGTGGYEQYF. The CDR3 DNA follows: TGTGCCATCAGGAAGGGGACAGGGGGATACGAGCAGTACTTC.

The rearrangement joins TRBV11-2 to TRBJ1-5; D not resolved. Trimming shortened V by 10 bases and J by 0 bases, and 16 bases separated the two germline ends. This CDR3 is built from 15 residues. Germline lookup yields CDR1 SGHAT and CDR2 FQNNGV. The CDR3: CANCGVEVSNQPQHF. The CDR3 DNA reads as TGTGCCAATTGCGGGGTGGAGGTTAGCAATCAGCCCCAGCATTTT.

This rearrangement joins TRBV14 to TRBJ1-2; unclear D gene. Germline V gives CDR1 SGHDN, CDR2 FVKESK. The germline V and J ends were trimmed by 1 base and 6 bases, with 9 bases remaining between them. The CDR3 is 13 residues long. The CDR3 bases are TGTGCCAGCAGCCAAGTTCAGTTCCATGGCTACACCTTC. Its protein is CASSQVQFHGYTF.

Here the CDR3 reads CAISGTGSNYGYTF. CDR3 DNA: TGTGCCATCAGTGGGACAGGGTCTAACTATGGCTACACCTTC. This rearrangement joins TRBV10-3 to TRBJ1-2, with TRBD1 matching 8 bases. CDR3 length: 14 amino acids. Germline loops: CDR1 ENHRY, CDR2 SYGVKD. The J segment lost 0 bases and the V segment lost 4 bases, leaving 1 base of the junction unmatched.

The chain joins TRBV3-1 to TRBJ2-7; possibly TRBD1 for D (5 bases). V lost 0 bases and J 2 bases, leaving 11 bases between the germline ends. The CDR3 consists of 15 residues. In germline, CDR1 is LGHDT, CDR2 YNNKEL (reference sequence). The chain's CDR3 is CASSQDQGRTYEQYF. CDR3 sequence (DNA): TGTGCCAGCAGCCAAGATCAGGGTCGGACCTACGAGCAGTACTTC.

This clonotype has a handful of counts. V is TRBV20-1 and J is TRBJ1-1, with a weak D call TRBD1 (5 bases). CDR1 is DFQATT and CDR2 is SNEGSKA in the germline V gene (reference sequence). The ends were cut back, 1 base at V and 4 bases at J, with 13 bases in the middle. This CDR3 has 14 amino acids. Written as DNA, the CDR3 is TGCAGTGCTAGAGGGGGAGGGGCCGCCACTGAAGCTTTCTTT. Translated, it gives CSARGGGAATEAFF.

This clonotype turned up a few times. CDR3 sequence reads: CASSLNRHYGYTF. CDR3 DNA sequence: TGTGCCAGCAGTTTAAACCGACACTATGGCTACACCTTC. J is TRBJ1-2 and V is TRBV12-3 or TRBV12-4; no reliable D call. V was clipped by 2 bases and J by 3 bases, with 7 bases between them. The CDR3 contains 13 residues.

The chain recombines TRBV5-6 with TRBJ2-2; D is perhaps TRBD2 (5 bases). The CDR3 has 14 amino acids. Germline CDR1 SGHDT, CDR2 YYEEEE. Between the trimmed V and J ends, which lost 6 bases and 4 bases, there was a span of 13 bases. CDR3 sequence: CASTHLEGTGELFF. The CDR3 nucleotides are TGTGCCAGCACTCATCTCGAGGGCACCGGGGAGCTGTTTTTT.

This clonotype was observed a few times. The rearrangement joins TRBV7-8 to TRBJ2-2, with 13 positions matching TRBD2. Trimming cost V 5 bases and J 5 bases; bases outside gene matches: 8. Germline lookup yields CDR1 SGHVS and CDR2 FQNEAQ. The length of the CDR3 is 17 residues. The DNA for the CDR3 is TGTGCCAGCAGCCCCGTTGGGGGACTAGCGGGGACCGGGGAGCTGTTTTTT. Its translation: CASSPVGGLAGTGELFF.

CDR3 sequence: CSASPGPTYEQYF. CDR3 sequence (DNA): TGCAGTGCTAGTCCGGGGCCCACCTACGAGCAGTACTTC. The chain carries TRBV20-1 and TRBJ2-7, with D perhaps matching TRBD1 or TRBD2 (5 bases each). This CDR3 is 13 amino acids long. V was trimmed by 3 bases and J by 2 bases, leaving 11 bases between them. The germline V gene encodes CDR1 DFQATT and CDR2 SNEGSKA (reference sequence).

This clonotype has more than one count but fewer than ten. This chain joins TRBV20-1 and TRBJ2-4, with D possibly TRBD2 on 6 matching bases. Trimming cost V 3 bases and J 0 bases, with 9 bases left between them. The germline V gene encodes CDR1 DFQATT and CDR2 SNEGSKA (reference sequence). This CDR3 region has 14 residues. CDR3 bases: TGCAGTGCTAGGGGGGGTCTAGCCAAAAACATTCAGTACTTC. Protein product: CSARGGLAKNIQYF.

This clonotype was detected a few times. V usage is TRBV12-3 or TRBV12-4 and J usage is TRBJ1-4; maybe TRBD1 (5 bases). The CDR3 runs to 13 residues. With 10 bases removed from V and 7 bases from J, the gap between germline ends came to 16 bases. The CDR3, as DNA: TGTGCCATCGGCAGGGCAGGGAGTGAAAAACTGTTTTTT. It yields the protein CAIGRAGSEKLFF.

A few counts support this clonotype. The rearrangement joins TRBV29-1 to TRBJ1-5, with 7 bases that match TRBD1. Germline assignment: CDR1 SQVTM and CDR2 ANQGSEA. The CDR3 is made up of 13 amino acids. J was trimmed by 0 bases and V by 4 bases; bases with no gene match: 0. Here the CDR3 DNA reads TGCAGCGTTGCAGGGGGTAGCAATCAGCCCCAGCATTTT. This codes for CSVAGGSNQPQHF. The full variable domain, with the rest looked up from reference TRBV29-1 and TRBJ1-5, is SAVISQKPSRDICQRGTSLTIQCQVDSQVTMMFWYRQQPGQSLTLIATANQGSEATYESGFVIDKFPISRPNLTFSTLTVSNMSPEDSSIYLCSVAGGSNQPQHFGDGTRLSIL.

The chain combines TRBV6-1 with TRBJ1-4, with D perhaps TRBD1 (6 bases). Trimming stripped 6 bases from V and 2 bases from J, with 10 bases between. Germline lookup yields CDR1 MNHNS and CDR2 SASEGT. This CDR3 is built from 14 residues. CDR3 DNA: TGTGCCAGCAGGGGCCAGGGGACTAATGAAAAACTGTTTTTT. Protein product: CASRGQGTNEKLFF.

The chain is built from TRBV7-2 and TRBJ2-7; weak D call: TRBD1 (5 bases). Germline V CDR1 and CDR2: SGHTA, FQGNSA. This CDR3 has 13 amino acids. Deletions cut 5 bases from V and 2 bases from J, with 10 bases between. CDR3 sequence (DNA): TGTGCCAGCAGCCCCCAGGGCCCCTACGAGCAGTACTTC. Encoded protein: CASSPQGPYEQYF.

The rearrangement joins TRBV7-9 to TRBJ2-4; D is undetermined. The CDR3 is 15 amino acids. Per the germline V gene, CDR1 is SEHNR and CDR2 is FQNEAQ (reference sequence). Trimming cost V 3 bases and J 0 bases, with 9 bases left between them. CDR3 loop: CASSFGPQAKNIQYF. CDR3 nucleotide sequence: TGTGCCAGCAGCTTCGGCCCCCAAGCCAAAAACATTCAGTACTTC.

In this sample, this clonotype turned up many times. V gene TRBV12-3 or TRBV12-4 combines with J gene TRBJ1-6; a weak D match, TRBD1 (5 bases). The CDR3 sequence is 13 residues long. Trimming left V 6 bases short and J 7 bases short, with 10 bases between. The CDR3 loop is CASRGDLNSPLHF. The CDR3 DNA reads as TGTGCCAGCAGAGGGGACCTAAATTCACCCCTCCACTTT.

This clonotype turned up a few times. This sequence joins TRBV4-1 and TRBJ2-1, with 14 bases lining up with TRBD2. Germline CDR1 and CDR2: MGHRA and YSYEKL. This CDR3 is built from 19 residues. V was clipped by 0 bases and J by 7 bases; unmatched bases: 11. DNA for the CDR3: TGCGCCAGCAGCCAAGATACCGGGACTAGCGGGAGAAGAAGAAATGAGCAGTTCTTC. Its translation: CASSQDTGTSGRRRNEQFF.

This clonotype was seen only a few times. The V call is TRBV7-2, the J call TRBJ2-2; the D gene is possibly TRBD1 (6 bases). V was trimmed by 4 bases and J by 2 bases, leaving 11 bases between them. Germline loops: CDR1 SGHTA, CDR2 FQGNSA. CDR3 size: 15 residues. The CDR3 DNA reads TGTGCCAGCAGCTACCGGACAGAAAACACCGGGGAGCTGTTTTTT. Protein sequence: CASSYRTENTGELFF.

CDR3 DNA sequence: TGTGCCACCAGTGATCGAGGACAGGGTGCAGATACGCAGTATTTT. Translation: CATSDRGQGADTQYF. The chain uses TRBV24-1 and TRBJ2-3, with 8 bases identical to TRBD1. This CDR3 has 15 amino acids. V trimming: 3 bases; J trimming: 4 bases; junction bases outside the gene matches: 5. Germline-derived CDR1 and CDR2 are KGHDR and SFDVKD.

The table lists this clonotype with a few counts. This chain links TRBV5-1 with TRBJ2-3; D not resolved. Per the germline V gene, CDR1 is SGHRS and CDR2 is YFSETQ. Trimming took 2 bases from V and 2 from J, leaving 9 bases between them. This CDR3 region has 14 residues. The CDR3 region is CASSLWVSTDTQYF. CDR3 DNA: TGCGCCAGCAGCTTATGGGTCTCCACAGATACGCAGTATTTT.

This clonotype was seen only a few times. The chain combines TRBV11-3 with TRBJ2-5; 9 bases agree with TRBD1. The CDR3 runs 15 residues. J gave up 2 bases and V 6 bases, and 7 bases lay outside the gene matches. Looked up from germline, CDR1 is SGHNT and CDR2 is YENEEA. DNA for the CDR3: TGTGCCAGCAGACCGGCGACAGGGGGGCAAGAGACCCAGTACTTC. This translates into CASRPATGGQETQYF.

The chain has TRBV27 and TRBJ1-2; 7 nucleotides align to TRBD1. Trimming at V came to 0 bases and at J to 2 bases, leaving 6 bases not matched to a gene. CDR1 is MNHEY and CDR2 is SMNVEV in the germline V gene (reference sequence). This CDR3 is built from 16 residues. CDR3 residues: CASSLSPTGINYGYTF. As DNA, the CDR3 is TGTGCCAGCAGTTTATCCCCGACAGGGATCAACTATGGCTACACCTTC.

V gene TRBV10-3 combines with J gene TRBJ2-2; TRBD1 matches 8 bases. The CDR3 covers 17 residues. V was clipped by 0 bases and J by 5 bases; unmatched bases: 8. Germline loops: CDR1 ENHRY, CDR2 SYGVKD. CDR3 sequence reads: CAISESKRTGWTGELFF. The CDR3 nucleotides read TGTGCCATCAGTGAGTCTAAGAGGACAGGGTGGACCGGGGAGCTGTTTTTT.

This sequence joins TRBV2 and TRBJ2-7, with a weak D call TRBD1 (5 bases). The CDR3 is 13 amino acids. Trimming stripped 1 base from V and 7 bases from J, with 11 bases between. Germline V CDR1 and CDR2: SNHLY, FYNNEI. CDR3 bases: TGTGCCAGCAGTGAAGGGCCTAAGGGGGAGCAGTACTTC. It yields the protein CASSEGPKGEQYF.

This clonotype was counted ten times or more. The chain combines TRBV7-9 with TRBJ2-1; unclear D gene. There are 17 residues in the CDR3. Looked up from germline, CDR1 is SEHNR and CDR2 is FQNEAQ (reference sequence). The V gene lost 1 base and the J gene lost 8 bases, with 21 bases spanning the gap. CDR3 region: CASSLVALDSRTDEQFF. CDR3 DNA: TGTGCCAGCAGCTTAGTTGCCCTAGACTCCCGTACCGATGAGCAGTTCTTC.

This clonotype has just a few counts. The chain joins TRBV12-3 or TRBV12-4 to TRBJ2-5; 9 bases are a match to TRBD1. CDR3 length: 16 amino acids. J lost 3 bases, V lost 6 bases, and 11 bases had no gene match. As DNA, the CDR3 is TGTGCCAGCAGGCGGACACAGGGGGCGAGGGAAGAGACCCAGTACTTC. Protein: CASRRTQGAREETQYF.

In its sample, this clonotype was seen a few times. V gene TRBV7-2 combines with J gene TRBJ1-1, with D uncertain. The CDR3 loop spans 13 amino acids. Germline V gives CDR1 SGHTA, CDR2 FQGNSA. V lost 2 bases and J lost 6, with 10 bases in between. The CDR3 here is CASSLLVGAEAFF. DNA for the CDR3: TGTGCCAGCAGCTTATTGGTGGGCGCTGAAGCTTTCTTT.